These 13 T cell receptor beta chains share one sample of origin, sequenced in a study of metastatic and nonmetastatic thyroid tumors. TCRdb re-processed the PCR reads through MiXCR. The sample has tens of thousands of clones; 20% to 25% are singletons. Not a single patient had been given any form of treatment at any point before undergoing thyroid surgery. The specimen was blood. Receptors were obtained from a female donor with papillary thyroid cancer or a benign thyroid nodule (not recorded which). Some clones in this sample may be carry-over from other donors' samples.

This clone showed up many times. V gene TRBV7-6 combines with J gene TRBJ2-7; 12 bases line up with TRBD2. There are 17 residues in the CDR3. Looked up from germline, CDR1 is SGHVS and CDR2 is FNYEAQ. The J segment lost 6 bases and the V segment lost 2 bases, leaving 11 bases of the junction unmatched. The CDR3 reads CASSLRLAGEGDGEQYF. CDR3 sequence (DNA): TGTGCCAGCAGCTTAAGACTAGCGGGAGAAGGTGACGGCGAGCAGTACTTC.

This clone was seen repeatedly, ten times or more. The V call is TRBV7-2, the J call TRBJ1-2; TRBD1 might be the D (5 bases). V lost 5 bases, J lost 10 bases, and 17 bases lay in between. The germline gives CDR1 SGHTA, CDR2 FQGNSA. The CDR3 consists of 13 residues. The CDR3 sequence is CASSIRDGEDYTF. CDR3 nucleotide sequence: TGTGCCAGCAGCATACGGGACGGCGAGGACTACACCTTC.

This clone has at least ten counts. The chain joins TRBV10-3 to TRBJ2-1; 10 nucleotides align to TRBD2. The V gene end was trimmed by 3 bases and the J gene end by 7 bases; junction bases not matched to a gene: 9. Germline V gene data show CDR1 as ENHRY and CDR2 as SYGVKD. The CDR3 covers 16 residues. In DNA, the CDR3 is TGTGCCATCAGTGACCACAGCGGGGGGGAGGGAAATGAGCAGTTCTTC. It codes for CAISDHSGGEGNEQFF.

The V gene is TRBV29-1, the J gene TRBJ1-2; D possibly corresponds to TRBD1 (5 bases). Per the germline V gene, CDR1 is SQVTM and CDR2 is ANQGSEA. The CDR3 covers 16 residues. V dropped 6 bases and J dropped 0 bases, with 20 bases sitting between them. CDR3 loop: CSVALGGVVANYGYTF. DNA of the CDR3: TGCAGCGTGGCTCTCGGGGGAGTGGTAGCTAACTATGGCTACACCTTC.

This clone was recorded many times. CDR3 sequence (DNA): TGCAGTGCTAGCCTAGCGGGAGGTATCTACAATGAGCAGTTCTTC. Its translation is CSASLAGGIYNEQFF. V is TRBV20-1 and J is TRBJ2-1; 11 bases line up with TRBD2. Germline trimming cut 3 bases from V and 3 bases from J; bases unmatched to any gene: 4. The CDR3 contains 15 residues. Germline values: CDR1 DFQATT, CDR2 SNEGSKA (reference sequence).

This clone has a count of ten or more. The chain couples TRBV29-1 to TRBJ2-1, with 8 bases lining up with TRBD2. Germline V gene lookup returns CDR1 SQVTM and CDR2 ANQGSEA. The length of the CDR3 is 15 residues. Germline trimming cut 8 bases from V and 4 bases from J; bases unmatched to any gene: 13. CDR3 in amino acids: CSSKTPGLGYNEQFF. The CDR3 DNA follows: TGCAGCTCAAAAACACCGGGACTAGGTTACAATGAGCAGTTCTTC.

A single count supports this clone. An end of the junction differs from the germline gene, which may be a read error. This specimen includes other DNA sequences encoding the same CDR3. This chain connects TRBV29-1 to TRBJ2-4; 9 bases agree with TRBD1. This CDR3 is built from 14 residues. CDR1 SQVTM and CDR2 ANQGSEA come from the germline V gene. CDR3 region: CSVEGGTGKNIQYF. The CDR3 coding sequence is TGCAGCGTGGAAGGAGGGACAGGGAAAAACATTCAGTACTTC.

Comment on this clone: This may be a read error, as it is one base from a much larger clone. J is TRBJ1-1 and V is TRBV18; 10 bases map to TRBD1. Germline CDR1 KGHSH, CDR2 LQKENI. The CDR3 is made up of 16 amino acids. CDR3 residues: CTSSPLKHDRGRLGFF. CDR3 nucleotides: TGTACCAGCTCACCTCTGAAACATGACAGGGGGCGATTGGGTTTCTTT.

The sample holds a few counts of this clone. V is TRBV28 and J is TRBJ1-3, with a possible D match to TRBD1 (5 bases). The CDR3 totals 18 residues. Germline CDR1 is MDHEN and CDR2 is SYDVKM. With 5 bases removed from V and 4 bases from J, the gap between germline ends came to 24 bases. The CDR3 nucleotides read TGTGCCAGCAGTCCCTCCCTGGGGGACCGGGATTCAGGAAACACCATATATTTT. Protein sequence: CASSPSLGDRDSGNTIYF.

This clone was detected many times. This rearrangement joins TRBV20-1 to TRBJ2-7; perhaps TRBD1 as D (5 bases). The CDR3 length is 14 residues. V was shortened by 2 bases and J by 1 base, with 12 bases between the two germline ends. CDR1 is DFQATT, CDR2 SNEGSKA, per germline (reference sequence). The DNA for the CDR3 is TGCAGTGCTAGATCTGGACACCAGTCCTACGAGCAGTACTTC. It is translated as CSARSGHQSYEQYF.

In its sample, this clone was seen many times. The CDR3 sequence is CASSFQGPVETQYF. CDR3 nucleotides: TGTGCCAGCAGCTTTCAGGGACCAGTCGAGACCCAGTACTTC. The chain recombines TRBV7-9 with TRBJ2-5; the D call may be TRBD1 or TRBD2 (5 bases each). The CDR3 totals 14 residues. Between the trimmed V and J ends, which lost 3 bases and 5 bases, there was a span of 13 bases. Germline lookup yields CDR1 SEHNR and CDR2 FQNEAQ (reference sequence).

The sample holds many counts of this clone. The chain carries TRBV7-9 and TRBJ2-5; unclear D gene. CDR3 length: 11 amino acids. Germline assignment: CDR1 SEHNR and CDR2 FQNEAQ (reference sequence). The germline V and J ends were trimmed by 6 bases and 5 bases, with 7 bases remaining between them. Here the CDR3 DNA reads TGTGCCAGCAGATTCGGGGAGACCCAGTACTTC. This sequence encodes CASRFGETQYF.

In this sample, this clone turned up a few times. In the same sample, other DNA sequences code for this CDR3. The chain couples TRBV7-6 to TRBJ2-5; D is possibly TRBD1 (5 bases). V was pared by 1 base and J by 0 bases, with 15 bases between. The CDR3 spans 17 residues. Looked up from germline, CDR1 is SGHVS and CDR2 is FNYEAQ. CDR3 sequence: CASSLVPRAPYQETQYF. In DNA form, the CDR3 reads TGTGCCAGCAGCTTAGTCCCCAGGGCACCTTACCAAGAGACCCAGTACTTC.